The T cell receptor beta chain described here comes from a study of T-cell memory formation after mild COVID-19 (dated by TCRdb to about 2021). Broadly, across the study: TCR sequence clusters from the two donors were largely donor specific. The cohort comprised two young, previously healthy adult volunteers, one female and one male. In a couple of donors, T-cell clones that expanded and contracted after mild COVID-19 were followed by sequencing TCRalpha and TCRbeta repertoires longitudinally. Study-wide conclusions, independent of this receptor: Only a couple of mild cases were covered in the study, and larger cohorts including severe cases with pre-infection samples were considered necessary. Some responding clones were found in pre-infection memory, which suggests that pre-existing cross-reactive memory T cells took part in the SARS-CoV-2 response. Balanced CD4/CD8 phenotypes were observed for clones contracting from day 15 to 85, whereas a bias towards CD4+ was observed for a second wave of clones expanding from day 15 to 37. Contracting CD4+ clones turned up mainly in the CM and EM memory subsets, whereas EMRA was where CD8+ clones were enriched. The second-wave clones that peaked on day 37 were not confirmed to be SARS-CoV-2 specific.

CDR1 and CDR2 are drawn from the germline V gene: SGHTA, FQGNSA. V is pruned by 0 bases and J by 4 bases, leaving 8 bases of the junction without a gene match. Including the terminal cysteine and phenylalanine, the CDR3 comprises 17 residues. Only the CDR3 portion is preserved as DNA: 51 bases, with reading frame beginning at the first base. For sequencing, an Illumina NovaSeq 6000 was employed. TCRalpha and TCRbeta cDNA libraries were built by 5'RACE with constant-segment primers, adding sample barcodes and unique molecular identifiers. RNA was extracted from every sample with Trizol reagent. The libraries were amplified in two PCR steps, and the second step added a second sample barcode and Illumina TruSeq adapters. Libraries were sequenced on an Illumina NovaSeq with 2 x 150 bp paired-end reads. The published analysis was carried out like this. With migec v1.2.7, reads were demultiplexed and then collapsed into UMI-guided consensus sequences. With mixcr v2.1.11, UMI consensuses were aligned to TRA and TRB V and J templates and assembled into clonotypes. A clonotype was counted as expanded or contracted only if both edgeR and NoisET called the change significant, with noise models trained on biological replicates. For edgeR calls, a false discovery rate-adjusted p below 0.01 and a log2 fold-change threshold of 1 were applied. As an exploratory analysis of dynamics, max-normalized trajectories of the 1000 most abundant clonotypes were examined with PCA combined with hierarchical clustering. The CD4 or CD8 phenotype of responding clones was assigned using the separately sequenced CD4+ and CD8+ repertoires. TCRdb passed the public sequencing reads through fastp at Q25 and MiXCR, retaining productive beta sequences. Rows are unified per CDR3 protein, each entry keeping the most common DNA and genes. In this record, the V and J calls reflect TCRdb's handling and not the investigators' own analysis. Within this sample are some 200,000 distinct CDR3 sequences, with 9.5% to 10% of them counted one time only. The ten largest clones add up to 3.5% of the sample.

PBMCs were isolated by Ficoll-Paque density gradient centrifugation. Comments on this clonotype: Its cognate antigen has yet to be identified. No per-base quality is available; no much larger clone lies one base away.

This receptor was obtained from a young man who had mild COVID-19 (a few samples of this study predate the infection). The sample titles of this study are shuffled in the database, so cell type and time point are left out; the donor was told from shared clones. The chain employs TRBV7-2 and TRBJ2-5; TRBD2 fits 10 bases in the junction. Sequences were obtained from PBMCs or a T cell subset sorted from them (not recorded which). In nucleotides, the sequence is TGTGCCAGCAGCTTAGCGCACCCCCTAGCGGGGGTAGAGACCCAGTACTTC. Translated, it gives CASSLAHPLAGVETQYF.